The T cell receptor beta chain under discussion was sequenced for a study of neurological immune-mediated disorders. CDR3 size: 17 residues. Trimming took 5 bases from V and 2 from J; bases not matched to a gene: 15. Germline V CDR1 and CDR2: SGHVS, FNYEAQ. This clonotype was seen only a few times. Its antigen remains unknown. Via MiXCR, TCRdb re-called the 5' RACE reads, giving one row per CDR3 protein. This sample has 100,000 or so distinct CDR3 sequences, with 3.5% found just once. Overall study results and limits: HTLV-1-associated myelopathy had the most TCR clonal expansion, while multiple sclerosis had the least, a level that fell below healthy controls.

The rearrangement uses TRBV7-6 and TRBJ2-7; TRBD1 matches 7 bases. This TCR came from a woman aged 18-29 years with multiple sclerosis. Source material: PBMCs. As DNA, the CDR3 is TGTGCCAGCAGCGCCCGGCCCCGAGGCAGGGGGACCTACGAGCAGTACTTC. It specifies CASSARPRGRGTYEQYF. Full variable domain (rest looked up from reference TRBV7-6 and TRBJ2-7): GAGVSQSPRYKVTKRGQDVALRCDPISGHVSLYWYRQALGQGPEFLTYFNYEAQQDKSGLPNDRFSAERPEGSISTLTIQRTEQRDSAMYRCASSARPRGRGTYEQYFGPGTRLTVT.